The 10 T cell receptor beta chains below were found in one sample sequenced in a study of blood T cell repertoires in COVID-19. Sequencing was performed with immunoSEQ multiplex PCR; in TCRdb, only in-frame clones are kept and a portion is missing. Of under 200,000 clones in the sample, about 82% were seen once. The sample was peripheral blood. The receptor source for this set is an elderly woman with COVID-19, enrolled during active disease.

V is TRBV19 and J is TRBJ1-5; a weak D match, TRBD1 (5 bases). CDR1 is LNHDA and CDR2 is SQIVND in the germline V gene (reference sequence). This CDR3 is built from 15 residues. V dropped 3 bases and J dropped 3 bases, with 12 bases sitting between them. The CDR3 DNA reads TGTGCCAGTAGTATCCAGGGTTGGAACAATCAGCCCCAGCATTTT. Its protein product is CASSIQGWNNQPQHF.

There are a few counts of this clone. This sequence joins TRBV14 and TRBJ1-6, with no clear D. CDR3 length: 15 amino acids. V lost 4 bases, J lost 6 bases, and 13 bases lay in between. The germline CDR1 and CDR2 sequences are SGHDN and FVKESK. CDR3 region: CASSLKPWLNSPLHF. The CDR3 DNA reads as TGTGCCAGCAGCCTTAAACCCTGGCTTAATTCACCCCTCCACTTT.

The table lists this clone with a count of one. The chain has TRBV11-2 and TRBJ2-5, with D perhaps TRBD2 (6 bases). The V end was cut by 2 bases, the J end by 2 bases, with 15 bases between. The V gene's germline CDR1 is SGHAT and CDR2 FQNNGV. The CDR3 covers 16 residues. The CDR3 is CASSLPGGSRQETQYF. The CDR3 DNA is TGTGCCAGCAGCTTACCTGGAGGGTCAAGGCAAGAGACCCAGTACTTC.

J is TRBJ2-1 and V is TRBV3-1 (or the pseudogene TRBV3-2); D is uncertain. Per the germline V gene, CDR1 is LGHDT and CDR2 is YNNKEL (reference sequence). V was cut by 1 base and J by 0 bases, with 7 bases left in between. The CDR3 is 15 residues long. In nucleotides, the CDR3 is TGTGCCAGCAGCCAAGGAGAGAGCTCCTACAATGAGCAGTTCTTC. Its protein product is CASSQGESSYNEQFF.

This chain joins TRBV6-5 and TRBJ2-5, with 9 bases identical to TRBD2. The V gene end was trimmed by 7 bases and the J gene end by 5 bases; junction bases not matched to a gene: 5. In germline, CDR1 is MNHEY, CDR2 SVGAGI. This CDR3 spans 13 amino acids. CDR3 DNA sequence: TGTGCCAGCACTCTAGCGGGATGGGAGACCCAGTACTTC. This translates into CASTLAGWETQYF.

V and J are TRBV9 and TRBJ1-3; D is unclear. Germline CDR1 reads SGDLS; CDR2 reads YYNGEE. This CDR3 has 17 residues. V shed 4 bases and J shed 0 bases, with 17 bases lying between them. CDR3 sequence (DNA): TGTGCCAGCAGCCCCTCATCGCGGAGAAGCTCTGGAAACACCATATATTTT. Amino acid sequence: CASSPSSRRSSGNTIYF.

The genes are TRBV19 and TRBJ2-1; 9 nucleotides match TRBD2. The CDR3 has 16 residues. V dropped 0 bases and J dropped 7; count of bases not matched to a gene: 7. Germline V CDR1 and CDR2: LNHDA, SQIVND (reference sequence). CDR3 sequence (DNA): TGTGCCAGTAGTATAGACGGTAGCGGGAGACGGAATGAGCAGTTCTTC. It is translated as CASSIDGSGRRNEQFF.

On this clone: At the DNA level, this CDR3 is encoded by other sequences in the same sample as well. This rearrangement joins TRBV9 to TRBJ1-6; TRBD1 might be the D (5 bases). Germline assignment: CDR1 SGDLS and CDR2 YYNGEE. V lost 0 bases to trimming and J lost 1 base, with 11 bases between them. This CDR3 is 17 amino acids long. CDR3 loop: CASSVGQGRSYNSPLHF. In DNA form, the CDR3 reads TGTGCCAGCAGCGTAGGTCAGGGCAGGTCCTATAATTCACCCCTCCACTTT.

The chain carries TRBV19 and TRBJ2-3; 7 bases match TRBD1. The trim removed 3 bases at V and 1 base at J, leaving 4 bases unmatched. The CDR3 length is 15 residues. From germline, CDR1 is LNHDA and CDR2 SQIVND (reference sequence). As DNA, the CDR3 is TGTGCCAGTAGTATGGACAGGTTGGGCACAGATACGCAGTATTTT. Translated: CASSMDRLGTDTQYF.

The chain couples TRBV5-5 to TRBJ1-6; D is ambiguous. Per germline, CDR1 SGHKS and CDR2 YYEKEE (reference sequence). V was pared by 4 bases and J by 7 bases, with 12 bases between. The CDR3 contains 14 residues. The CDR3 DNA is TGTGCCAGCAGCGGAAGGCGGTGGAATTCACCCCTCCACTTT. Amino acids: CASSGRRWNSPLHF. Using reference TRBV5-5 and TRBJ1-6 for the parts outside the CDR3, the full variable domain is DAGVTQSPTHLIKTRGQQVTLRCSPISGHKSVSWYQQVLGQGPQFIFQYYEKEERGRGNFPDRFSARQFPNYSSELNVNALLLGDSALYLCASSGRRWNSPLHFGNGTRLTVT.